Listed below are T cell receptor beta chains from one sample, sequenced in a study of response to subunit inactivated influenza vaccine. TCRdb reprocessed the RT-PCR reads with MiXCR, giving one entry per CDR3 protein. The sample includes about half a million distinct CDR3 sequences, 11% of them seen just once. The source material was PBMCs from blood, sampled around seven weeks after vaccination. The receptors were gathered from a middle-aged man who received an inactivated influenza vaccine. Each CDR3 is given with its conserved first and last residue. Fields, in order: CDR3 DNA, CDR3 protein, CDR3 length, clone size, D gene, J gene, V gene. D genes are given only for firm matches. Not every row has a clone size; where given, it reads once, few, many or a size class.

TGTGCCAGCAGTCCTACCTACTCTGGGGCCAACGTCCTGACTTTC	CASSPTYSGANVLTF	15	.	.	TRBJ2-6	TRBV5-6
TGTGCCAGCAGTTCCAAATATTCGGGGGGTGAAAAACTGTTTTTT	CASSSKYSGGEKLFF	15	.	.	TRBJ1-4	TRBV12-3/TRBV12-4
TGTGCCAGCAGCCAAGGCGAGACAGGGGGATACGAGCAGTACTTC	CASSQGETGGYEQYF	15	few	TRBD1	TRBJ2-7	TRBV4-2
TGTGCCAGCAGCGGTGTCGGGGGGCCGTACACAGGAGATACGCAGTATTTT	CASSGVGGPYTGDTQYF	17	.	.	TRBJ2-3	TRBV5-6
TGTGCCAGCAGCTTATCACTAAGCACAGATACGCAGTGTTTT	CASSLSLSTDTQCF	14	.	.	TRBJ2-3	TRBV7-9
TGCAGTGCTAGAGGGCGGGGGCCGGCGAACACTGAAGCTTTCTTT	CSARGRGPANTEAFF	15	.	.	TRBJ1-1	TRBV20-1
TGTGCCAGCAGAAAACAGGCGGCGAACACCGGGGAGCTGTTTTTT	CASRKQAANTGELFF	15	many	.	TRBJ2-2	TRBV12-3/TRBV12-4
TGTGCCAGCAGCTTATCACTGAGGACAGTCCAAGAGACCCAGTACTTC	CASSLSLRTVQETQYF	16	.	.	TRBJ2-5	TRBV7-9
TGTGCCAGCAGCTTGGGGGGTAGCGGGGTCGCGGATACGCAGTATTTT	CASSLGGSGVADTQYF	16	.	TRBD2	TRBJ2-3	TRBV5-5
TGTGCCAGTATCCCCCCCGCGAGCGGGGAGCAGTTCTTC	CASIPPASGEQFF	13	.	.	TRBJ2-1	TRBV27
TGTGCCAGCAGTATAGACAGGCGGGGCACAGATACGCAGTATTTT	CASSIDRRGTDTQYF	15	few	.	TRBJ2-3	TRBV28
TGCGCCAGCAGCTTAGGACATTACTCCTACAATGAGCAGTTCTTC	CASSLGHYSYNEQFF	15	few	.	TRBJ2-1	TRBV5-1
TGCGCCAGCAGCAGGCTTGGACGGGTGTACCAAGAGACCCAGTACTTC	CASSRLGRVYQETQYF	16	few	.	TRBJ2-5	TRBV5-1
TGCGCCAGCAGCTCTCAGGGGGCAGAGTACGAGCAGTACTTC	CASSSQGAEYEQYF	14	many	TRBD1	TRBJ2-7	TRBV5-1
TGTGCCAGCAGCCAAGATTGGGGGTTGGATAGCAATCAGCCCCAGCATTTT	CASSQDWGLDSNQPQHF	17	few	.	TRBJ1-5	TRBV4-2
TGCAGCGTGCTCTTGGATAACTATGGCTACACCTTC	CSVLLDNYGYTF	12	few	.	TRBJ1-2	TRBV29-1
TGTGCCAGCAGCTCCCGGATAGATCTAGCGGGAGGGTGGGCAGATACGCAGTATTTT	CASSSRIDLAGGWADTQYF	19	.	TRBD2	TRBJ2-3	TRBV11-1
TGTGCCAGCAGCTCAAGTGGGGTCTACGAGCAGTACTTC	CASSSSGVYEQYF	13	few	.	TRBJ2-7	TRBV7-9
TGTGCCAGCAGCTCACGGGGGAGCCTCTACGAGCAGTACTTC	CASSSRGSLYEQYF	14	few	.	TRBJ2-7	TRBV7-2
TGCGCCAGCTTACAAGCTGGGGGCAAAGCTTTCTTT	CASLQAGGKAFF	12	many	.	TRBJ1-1	TRBV5-1
TGCGCCAGCAGTGAGCCGCCCACAGATACGCAGTATTTT	CASSEPPTDTQYF	13	few	.	TRBJ2-3	TRBV10-2
TGCAGTGTTGGGGATAACACAGATACGCAGTATTTT	CSVGDNTDTQYF	12	many	.	TRBJ2-3	TRBV20-1
TGTGCCAGCAGCACCGGGACTAGCGGATACAATGAGCAGTTCTTC	CASSTGTSGYNEQFF	15	many	TRBD2	TRBJ2-1	TRBV5-6
TGCGCCAGCAGTGGGACCGGCCGGGACAGGGGAGAAAAACTGTTTTTT	CASSGTGRDRGEKLFF	16	few	TRBD1	TRBJ1-4	TRBV5-1
TGTGCCAGCAGTTTGGCTAGCGGGGGGGCCCTGGGAGAGACCCAGTACTTC	CASSLASGGALGETQYF	17	.	TRBD2	TRBJ2-5	TRBV12-3/TRBV12-4
TGTGCCAGCAGCCAACTAGCGGGAGAGGGCAATGAGCAGTTCTTC	CASSQLAGEGNEQFF	15	few	TRBD2	TRBJ2-1	TRBV9
TGTGCCAGCAGCTTGACAGGGAGCTCTGGGGCCAACGTCCTGACTTTC	CASSLTGSSGANVLTF	16	many	.	TRBJ2-6	TRBV5-6
TGTGCCAGCAGCACTAGTCACACCGGGGAGCTGTTTTTT	CASSTSHTGELFF	13	many	.	TRBJ2-2	TRBV6-2/TRBV6-3
TGTGCCAGCAATGGCTTCGGAGGCCGAGCCTACAATGAGCAGTTCTTC	CASNGFGGRAYNEQFF	16	few	.	TRBJ2-1	TRBV6-2/TRBV6-3
TGTGCCAGCAGAGAGACAGGGAAAGGCGAGCAGTACTTC	CASRETGKGEQYF	13	many	TRBD1	TRBJ2-7	TRBV2
TGTGCCAGCAGCCAACATAGGGCCGCAACTAATGAAAAACTGTTTTTT	CASSQHRAATNEKLFF	16	.	.	TRBJ1-4	TRBV4-2